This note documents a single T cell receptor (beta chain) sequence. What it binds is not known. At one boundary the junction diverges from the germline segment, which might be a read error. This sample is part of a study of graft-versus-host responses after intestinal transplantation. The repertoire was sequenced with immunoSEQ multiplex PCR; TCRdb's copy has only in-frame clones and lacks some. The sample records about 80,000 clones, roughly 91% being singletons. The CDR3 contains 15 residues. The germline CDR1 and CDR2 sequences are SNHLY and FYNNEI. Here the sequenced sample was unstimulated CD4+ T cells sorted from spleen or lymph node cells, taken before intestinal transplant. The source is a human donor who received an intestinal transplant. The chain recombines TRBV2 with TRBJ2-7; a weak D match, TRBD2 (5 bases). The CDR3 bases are TGTGCCAGCAGTAAAGCGGTTGTTAGCTCCTACGAGCAGTACTTC. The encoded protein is CASSKAVVSSYEQYF.